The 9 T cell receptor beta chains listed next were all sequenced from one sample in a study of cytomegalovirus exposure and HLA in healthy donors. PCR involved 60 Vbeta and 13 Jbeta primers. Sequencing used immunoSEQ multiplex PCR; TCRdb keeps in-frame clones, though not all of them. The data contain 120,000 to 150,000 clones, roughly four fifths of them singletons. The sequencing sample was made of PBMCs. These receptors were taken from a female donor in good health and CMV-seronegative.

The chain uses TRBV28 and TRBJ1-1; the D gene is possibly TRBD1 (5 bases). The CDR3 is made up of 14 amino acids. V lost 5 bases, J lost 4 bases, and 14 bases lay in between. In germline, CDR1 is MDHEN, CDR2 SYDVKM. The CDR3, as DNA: TGTGCCAGCAGTCCCCCGGGGGAAGGCACTGAAGCTTTCTTT. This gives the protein CASSPPGEGTEAFF.

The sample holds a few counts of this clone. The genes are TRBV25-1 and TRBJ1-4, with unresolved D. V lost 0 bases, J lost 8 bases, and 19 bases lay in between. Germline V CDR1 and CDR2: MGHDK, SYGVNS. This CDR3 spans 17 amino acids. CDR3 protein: CASSEYPPRSRGEKLFF. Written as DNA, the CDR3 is TGTGCCAGCAGTGAATACCCCCCGCGGAGCCGCGGGGAAAAACTGTTTTTT.

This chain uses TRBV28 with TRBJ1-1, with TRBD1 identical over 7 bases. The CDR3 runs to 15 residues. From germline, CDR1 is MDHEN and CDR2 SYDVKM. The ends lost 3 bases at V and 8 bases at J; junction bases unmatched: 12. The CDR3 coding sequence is TGTGCCAGCAGTTTTTCGGTTACAGGGGAAGGAGAAGCTTTCTTT. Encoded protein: CASSFSVTGEGEAFF.

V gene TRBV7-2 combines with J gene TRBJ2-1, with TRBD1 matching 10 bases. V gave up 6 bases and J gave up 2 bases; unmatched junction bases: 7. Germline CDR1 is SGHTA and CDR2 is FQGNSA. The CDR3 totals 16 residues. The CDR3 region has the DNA TGTGCCAGCAGGCCCGGACAGGGGGGGCCCTACAATGAGCAGTTCTTC. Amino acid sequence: CASRPGQGGPYNEQFF. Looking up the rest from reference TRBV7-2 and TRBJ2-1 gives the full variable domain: GAGVSQSPSNKVTEKGKDVELRCDPISGHTALYWYRQSLGQGLEFLIYFQGNSAPDKSGLPSDRFSAERTGGSVSTLTIQRTQQEDSAVYLCASRPGQGGPYNEQFFGPGTRLTVL.

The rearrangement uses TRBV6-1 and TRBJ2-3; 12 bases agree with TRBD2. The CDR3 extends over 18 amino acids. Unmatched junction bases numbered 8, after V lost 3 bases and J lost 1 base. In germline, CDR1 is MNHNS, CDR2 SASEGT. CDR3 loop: CASSEWASGGGGTDTQYF. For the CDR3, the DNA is TGTGCCAGCAGTGAGTGGGCTAGCGGGGGGGGAGGCACAGATACGCAGTATTTT.

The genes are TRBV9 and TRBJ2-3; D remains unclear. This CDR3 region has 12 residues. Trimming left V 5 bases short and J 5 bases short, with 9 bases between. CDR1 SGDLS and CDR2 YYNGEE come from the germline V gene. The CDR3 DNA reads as TGTGCCAGCAGTCCCGAGCAAGATACGCAGTATTTT. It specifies CASSPEQDTQYF.

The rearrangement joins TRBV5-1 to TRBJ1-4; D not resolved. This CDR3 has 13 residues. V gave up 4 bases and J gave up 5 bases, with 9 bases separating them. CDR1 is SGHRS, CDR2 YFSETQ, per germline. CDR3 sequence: CASSLTGNEKLFF. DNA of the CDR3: TGCGCCAGCAGCCTCACCGGGAATGAAAAACTGTTTTTT.

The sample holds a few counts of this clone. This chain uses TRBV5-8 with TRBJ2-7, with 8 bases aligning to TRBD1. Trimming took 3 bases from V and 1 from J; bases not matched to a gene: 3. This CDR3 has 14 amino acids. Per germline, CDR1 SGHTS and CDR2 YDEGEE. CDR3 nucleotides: TGTGCCAGCAGCTCTCAGGGGGCGTCCTACGAGCAGTACTTC. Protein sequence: CASSSQGASYEQYF.

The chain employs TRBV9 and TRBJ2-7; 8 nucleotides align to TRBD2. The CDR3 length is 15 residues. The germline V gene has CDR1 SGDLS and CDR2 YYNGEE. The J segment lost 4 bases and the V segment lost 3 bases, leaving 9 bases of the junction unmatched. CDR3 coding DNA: TGTGCCAGCAGCGCGTCGCCGGGACTAGTATACGAGCAGTACTTC. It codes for CASSASPGLVYEQYF.